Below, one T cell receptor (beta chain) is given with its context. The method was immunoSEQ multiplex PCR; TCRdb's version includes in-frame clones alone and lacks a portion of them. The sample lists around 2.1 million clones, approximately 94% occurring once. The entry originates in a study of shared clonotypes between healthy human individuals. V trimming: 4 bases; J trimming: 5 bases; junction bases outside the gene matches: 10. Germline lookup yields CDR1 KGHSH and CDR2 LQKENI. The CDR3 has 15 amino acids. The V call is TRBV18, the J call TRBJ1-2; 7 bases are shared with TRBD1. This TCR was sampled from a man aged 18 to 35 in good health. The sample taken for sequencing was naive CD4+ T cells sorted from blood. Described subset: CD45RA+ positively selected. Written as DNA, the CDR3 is TGTGCCAGCTCACACCCGGGACAGACAAATTATGGCTACACCTTC. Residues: CASSHPGQTNYGYTF.